These 17 T cell receptor beta chains originate from one sample sequenced in a study of blood T cell repertoires in COVID-19 (TCRdb year 2020). Library generation was performed with the immunoSEQ multiplex PCR assay. TCRdb obtained this table from immuneACCESS and retained in-frame rearrangements with V and J assigned. These tables miss some clones; where compared with another copy, unresolved V genes account for less than half of the shortfall, and the remainder is unexplained. Present in this sample are around 210,000 clones, approximately 90% of which were seen just once. About a sixth of the sample is taken by the ten largest. The specimen was peripheral blood. The receptors derive from a man aged 50-60 years with COVID-19, enrolled during active disease.

The chain carries TRBV5-4 and TRBJ2-2; 7 bases are shared with TRBD2. The germline CDR1 and CDR2 sequences are SGHNT and YYREEE (reference sequence). The CDR3 has 16 amino acids. The V segment lost 0 bases and the J segment 4 bases; nucleotides outside the gene matches: 6. The CDR3 bases are TGTGCCAGCAGCTTGGAACGGGGGGTCAGCACCGGGGAGCTGTTTTTT. Protein: CASSLERGVSTGELFF.

The CDR3 DNA sequence: TGTGCCATCACTAGCGGGGGGGGTCCCTCCGGGGAGCTGTTTTTT. As protein: CAITSGGGPSGELFF. The V and J genes are TRBV10-3 and TRBJ2-2; TRBD2 agrees at 12 bases. The CDR3 has 15 amino acids. CDR1 is ENHRY, CDR2 SYGVKD, per germline. J gave up 6 bases and V 7 bases, and 6 bases lay outside the gene matches.

This clone was seen only a few times. The V gene is TRBV9, the J gene TRBJ2-1; TRBD2 aligns across 7 bases. The CDR3 covers 12 residues. V lost 7 bases and J lost 8; bases outside the gene matches: 6. CDR1 is SGDLS and CDR2 is YYNGEE in the germline V gene. As DNA, the CDR3 is TGTGCCAGCGCGGGAGTGGGGGATGAGCAGTTCTTC. Its protein product is CASAGVGDEQFF.

V is TRBV19 and J is TRBJ1-1; TRBD1 aligns across 8 bases. Unmatched junction bases numbered 14, after V lost 5 bases and J lost 3 bases. The CDR3 runs 17 residues. Germline V lookup: CDR1 LNHDA, CDR2 SQIVND (reference sequence). This chain's CDR3 is CASSFRGRTGLDTEAFF. CDR3 coding DNA: TGTGCCAGTAGTTTTAGAGGGCGGACAGGGCTTGACACTGAAGCTTTCTTT.

V usage is TRBV10-3 and J usage is TRBJ2-3, with 9 bases matching TRBD2. This CDR3 spans 17 amino acids. With V trimmed by 0 bases and J by 2 bases, 6 bases remained unmatched. In germline, CDR1 is ENHRY, CDR2 SYGVKD. Here the CDR3 DNA reads TGTGCCATCAGTGAGTCAGGACTAGCGACCCTCACAGATACGCAGTATTTT. It codes for CAISESGLATLTDTQYF.

The chain couples TRBV5-1 to TRBJ2-3; D unclear. CDR3 length equals 16 residues. Trimming removed 1 base from V and 0 bases from J, with 12 bases in between. Looked up from germline, CDR1 is SGHRS and CDR2 is YFSETQ. The CDR3 loop reads CASSLTARTSTDTQYF. The CDR3 DNA reads TGCGCCAGCAGCTTGACCGCGAGAACTAGCACAGATACGCAGTATTTT.

V gene TRBV2 combines with J gene TRBJ1-3, with unresolved D. Trimming took off 5 bases at V and 0 bases at J, with 8 bases between the two ends. CDR3 size: 14 residues. Looked up from germline, CDR1 is SNHLY and CDR2 is FYNNEI. CDR3 loop: CASSLTGSGNTIYF. The CDR3 DNA sequence: TGTGCCAGCAGTTTGACGGGCTCTGGAAACACCATATATTTT. Supplemented by reference TRBV2 and TRBJ1-3, the full variable domain reads EPEVTQTPSHQVTQMGQEVILRCVPISNHLYFYWYRQILGQKVEFLVSFYNNEISEKSEIFDDQFSVERPDGSNFTLKIRSTKLEDSAMYFCASSLTGSGNTIYFGEGSWLTVV.

The gene calls are TRBV9 and TRBJ2-5; the D gene is possibly TRBD2 (5 bases). Germline CDR1 is SGDLS and CDR2 is YYNGEE. Trimming shortened V by 2 bases and J by 1 base, and 9 bases separated the two germline ends. There are 14 residues in the CDR3. Here the CDR3 reads CASSVEGSQETQYF. The CDR3 coding sequence is TGTGCCAGCAGCGTCGAGGGCTCCCAAGAGACCCAGTACTTC.

The chain links TRBV18 to TRBJ2-3; 15 bases fit TRBD2. CDR1 and CDR2 (germline): KGHSH, LQKENI. The CDR3 covers 18 residues. Trimming cost V 2 bases and J 0 bases; bases outside gene matches: 3. The DNA of the CDR3 is TGTGCCAGCTCACCAGGGACTAGCGGGAGGATAAGCACAGATACGCAGTATTTT. It specifies CASSPGTSGRISTDTQYF.

In its sample, this clone was seen once. CDR3 sequence: CASSESRGDTQYF. CDR3 sequence (DNA): TGTGCCAGCAGTGAAAGCCGGGGAGATACGCAGTATTTT. The rearrangement joins TRBV6-1 to TRBJ2-3; TRBD2 might be the D (5 bases). Trimming took off 2 bases at V and 5 bases at J, with 8 bases between the two ends. The CDR3 is made up of 13 amino acids. Germline assignment: CDR1 MNHNS and CDR2 SASEGT.

CDR3 sequence: CASSFKGYEQYF. CDR3 coding DNA: TGTGCCAGCAGTTTTAAGGGGTACGAGCAGTACTTC. The chain links TRBV28 to TRBJ2-7, with D tentatively TRBD1 (5 bases). Trimming cost V 3 bases and J 4 bases, with 7 bases left between them. The CDR3 is 12 amino acids. Germline CDR1 MDHEN, CDR2 SYDVKM.

V gene TRBV11-1 combines with J gene TRBJ2-3, with 7 bases aligning to TRBD1. The CDR3 length is 15 residues. J lost 5 bases, V lost 1 base, and 6 bases had no gene match. The germline V gene has CDR1 SGHAT and CDR2 FQDESV (reference sequence). The CDR3 here is CASSLGTGLRDTQYF. The CDR3 DNA is TGTGCCAGCAGCTTAGGGACAGGCTTGCGAGATACGCAGTATTTT.

The rearrangement links TRBV28 to TRBJ2-1, with TRBD2 identical over 13 bases. The ends lost 3 bases at V and 8 bases at J; junction bases unmatched: 4. In germline, CDR1 is MDHEN, CDR2 SYDVKM. This CDR3 comprises 15 residues. The CDR3, as DNA: TGTGCCAGCAGTTTGGGACTAGCGGGGTTGTATGAGCAGTTCTTC. Encoded protein: CASSLGLAGLYEQFF.

This clone was picked up one time. One junction end disagrees with the germline gene, perhaps due to a read error. The chain is built from TRBV2 and TRBJ2-7; 8 bases map to TRBD2. Looked up from germline, CDR1 is SNHLY and CDR2 is FYNNEI. The CDR3 consists of 14 residues. CDR3 DNA sequence: TGTGCCAGCAGCGAAGGACTAGCCCCCTACGAGCAGTACTTC. Residues: CASSEGLAPYEQYF.

This chain links TRBV5-6 with TRBJ1-1; a possible D gene is TRBD1 (5 bases). The V end lost 7 bases, the J end lost 2 bases, and 18 bases lay between the germline ends. The CDR3 contains 15 residues. Germline CDR1 SGHDT, CDR2 YYEEEE. CDR3 sequence: CASSWRGGANTEAFF. The DNA of the CDR3 is TGTGCCAGCTCTTGGCGGGGAGGGGCAAACACTGAAGCTTTCTTT.

This chain links TRBV7-9 with TRBJ2-5; 7 nucleotides agree with TRBD2. The CDR3 is 17 amino acids. V dropped 1 base and J dropped 2; count of bases not matched to a gene: 10. Germline V gives CDR1 SEHNR, CDR2 FQNEAQ (reference sequence). The CDR3 here is CASSLGALAESQETQYF. CDR3 DNA sequence: TGTGCCAGCAGCTTAGGCGCGCTAGCGGAGAGTCAAGAGACCCAGTACTTC. Together with reference TRBV7-9 and TRBJ2-5, the CDR3 gives the full variable domain: DTGVSQNPRHKITKRGQNVTFRCDPISEHNRLYWYRQTLGQGPEFLTYFQNEAQLEKSRLLSDRFSAERPKGSFSTLEIQRTEQGDSAMYLCASSLGALAESQETQYFGPGTRLLVL.

This chain connects TRBV6-5 to TRBJ2-7; 9 bases agree with TRBD1. V gave up 2 bases and J gave up 7 bases; unmatched junction bases: 3. CDR1 is MNHEY, CDR2 SVGAGI, per germline. CDR3 length: 13 amino acids. The CDR3 DNA reads as TGTGCCAGCAGTTACCGGACAGGGGATGAGCAGTACTTC. Translated, it gives CASSYRTGDEQYF.